This T cell receptor (beta chain) was identified during a study of shared clonotypes between healthy human individuals. Background on the study: With ages of 18 to 49, the donors were a couple of women and a few men. Broader study findings: How much donors shared clonotypes was expected to be affected by sequencing depth.

Study processing details: Sequence data from immunoSEQ were junction-only and lacked quality scores; consequently, filtering differed. TCRdb's table, derived via immunoSEQ multiplex PCR, lists solely in-frame clones and lacks some. The V and J calls and clone size are taken from that table; D and trimming were inferred from the DNA. The sample lists around 2.5 million clones, approximately 94% occurring once. CDR1 and CDR2 (germline): LNHDA, SQIVND (reference sequence). Between the trimmed V and J ends, which lost 8 bases and 8 bases, there was a span of 19 bases. CDR3 size: 13 residues. Comments on this clone: Its antigen is unknown.

The sequenced sample was naive CD4+ T cells from PBMCs. As for subset: CD45RA+ positively selected. The sequence derives from a man aged 18-30 years in good health. Some clones in this sample may be carry-over from other donors' samples. The rearrangement joins TRBV19 to TRBJ2-7; maybe TRBD2 (5 bases). The CDR3 sequence: CASFRTAYEKQYF. CDR3 DNA: TGTGCCAGTTTCCGGACTGCCTACGAAAAGCAGTACTTC. Filled out from reference TRBV19 and TRBJ2-7, the complete variable domain reads DGGITQSPKYLFRKEGQNVTLSCEQNLNHDAMYWYRQDPGQGLRLIYYSQIVNDFQKGDIAEGYSVSREKKESFPLTVTSAQKNPTAFYLCASFRTAYEKQYFGPGTRLTVT.